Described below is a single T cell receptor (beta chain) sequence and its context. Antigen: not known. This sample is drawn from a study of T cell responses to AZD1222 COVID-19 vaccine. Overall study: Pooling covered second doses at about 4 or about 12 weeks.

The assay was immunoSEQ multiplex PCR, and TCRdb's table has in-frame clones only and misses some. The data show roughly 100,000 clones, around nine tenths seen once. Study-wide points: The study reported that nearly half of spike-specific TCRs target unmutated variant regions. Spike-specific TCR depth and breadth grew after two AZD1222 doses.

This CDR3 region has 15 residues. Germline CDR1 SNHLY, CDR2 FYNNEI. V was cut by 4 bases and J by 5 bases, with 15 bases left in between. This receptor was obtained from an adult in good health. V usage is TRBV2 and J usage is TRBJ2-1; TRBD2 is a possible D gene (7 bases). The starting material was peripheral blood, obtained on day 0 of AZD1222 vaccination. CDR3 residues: CASSVVGGPNNEQFF. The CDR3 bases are TGTGCCAGCAGTGTGGTGGGGGGGCCTAACAATGAGCAGTTCTTC. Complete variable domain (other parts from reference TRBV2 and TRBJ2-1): EPEVTQTPSHQVTQMGQEVILRCVPISNHLYFYWYRQILGQKVEFLVSFYNNEISEKSEIFDDQFSVERPDGSNFTLKIRSTKLEDSAMYFCASSVVGGPNNEQFFGPGTRLTVL.